Sequencing of this TCR beta chain was carried out in a study of post-analysis software for immune sequencing data. Turning to the study itself: The patients showed relapsing-remitting, secondary progressive and progressive-relapsing multiple sclerosis courses.

The trim removed 4 bases at V and 4 bases at J, leaving 9 bases unmatched. This CDR3 has 16 amino acids. Germline V gene lookup returns CDR1 SGHVS and CDR2 FQNEAQ. Remarks on this clonotype: What it recognizes is unknown.

The study's findings and limits: Normalized Chao1 diversity was significantly reduced in patients versus controls. By F measure, samples from a shared preparation batch strongly co-clustered. With TRBV5-6, TRBV5-1 and TRBV20-1 included, about five TRBV segments were more frequent in patients than in controls.

Unique molecular identifiers tagged the TCR beta cDNA libraries. With roughly 1 to 11 million T cells as the source, 450,000 to 600,000 cDNA molecules resulted. TCRdb used MiXCR to reprocess the PCR reads, holding one entry per CDR3 protein. The table records roughly 540,000 distinct CDR3 sequences, around a third of them present only once. V is TRBV7-8 and J is TRBJ1-2; TRBD1 matches at 10 bases. Sequenced material: blood. The source is a girl aged 2-17 years with multiple sclerosis. CDR3 amino acids: CASSSPGTGASYGYTF. CDR3 nucleotide sequence: TGTGCCAGCAGCTCTCCCGGGACAGGGGCCAGCTATGGCTACACCTTC.